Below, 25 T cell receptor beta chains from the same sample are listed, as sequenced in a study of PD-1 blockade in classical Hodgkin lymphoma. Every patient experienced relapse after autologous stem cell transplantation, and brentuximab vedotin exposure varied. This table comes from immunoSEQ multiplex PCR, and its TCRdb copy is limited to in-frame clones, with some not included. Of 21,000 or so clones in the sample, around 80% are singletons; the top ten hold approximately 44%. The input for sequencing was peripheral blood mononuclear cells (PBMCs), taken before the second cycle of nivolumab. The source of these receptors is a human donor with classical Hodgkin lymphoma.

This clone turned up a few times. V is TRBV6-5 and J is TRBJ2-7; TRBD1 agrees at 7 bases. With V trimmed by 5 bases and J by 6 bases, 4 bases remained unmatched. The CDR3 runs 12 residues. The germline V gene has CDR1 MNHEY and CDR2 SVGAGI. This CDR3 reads CASSPTGIEQYF. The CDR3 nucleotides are TGTGCCAGCAGTCCGACAGGGATCGAGCAGTACTTC.

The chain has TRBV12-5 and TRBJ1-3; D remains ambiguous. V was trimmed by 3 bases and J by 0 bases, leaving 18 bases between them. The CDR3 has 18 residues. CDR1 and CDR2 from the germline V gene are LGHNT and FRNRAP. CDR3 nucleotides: TGTGCTAGTGGTTTATCCTCCGGCACCTTGTTCTCTGGAAACACCATATATTTT. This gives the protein CASGLSSGTLFSGNTIYF.

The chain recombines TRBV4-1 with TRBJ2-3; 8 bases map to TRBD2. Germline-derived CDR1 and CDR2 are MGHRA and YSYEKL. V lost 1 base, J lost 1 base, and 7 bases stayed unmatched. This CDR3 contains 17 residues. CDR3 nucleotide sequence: TGCGCCAGCAGCCAAGCTCCCCCACTAGCGGGCACAGATACGCAGTATTTT. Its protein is CASSQAPPLAGTDTQYF.

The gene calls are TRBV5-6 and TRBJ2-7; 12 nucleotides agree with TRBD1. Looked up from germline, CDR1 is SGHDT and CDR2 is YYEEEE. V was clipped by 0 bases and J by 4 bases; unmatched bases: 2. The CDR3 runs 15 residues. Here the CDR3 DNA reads TGTGCCAGCAGCTTGGGGGACAGGGGGCGGTACGAGCAGTACTTC. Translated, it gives CASSLGDRGRYEQYF.

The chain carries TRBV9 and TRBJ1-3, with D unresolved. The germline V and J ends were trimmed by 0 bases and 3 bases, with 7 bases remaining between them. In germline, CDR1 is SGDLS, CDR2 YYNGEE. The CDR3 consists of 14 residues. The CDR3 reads CASSVDRDGNTIYF. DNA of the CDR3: TGTGCCAGCAGCGTAGATCGGGATGGAAACACCATATATTTT.

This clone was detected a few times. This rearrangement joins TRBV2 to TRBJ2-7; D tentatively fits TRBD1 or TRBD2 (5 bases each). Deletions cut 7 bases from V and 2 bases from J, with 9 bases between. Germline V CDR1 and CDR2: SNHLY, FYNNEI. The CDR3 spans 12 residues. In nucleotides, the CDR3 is TGTGCCAGCACGGGGCCCGCCTACGAGCAGTACTTC. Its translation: CASTGPAYEQYF. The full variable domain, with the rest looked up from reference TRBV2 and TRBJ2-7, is EPEVTQTPSHQVTQMGQEVILRCVPISNHLYFYWYRQILGQKVEFLVSFYNNEISEKSEIFDDQFSVERPDGSNFTLKIRSTKLEDSAMYFCASTGPAYEQYFGPGTRLTVT.

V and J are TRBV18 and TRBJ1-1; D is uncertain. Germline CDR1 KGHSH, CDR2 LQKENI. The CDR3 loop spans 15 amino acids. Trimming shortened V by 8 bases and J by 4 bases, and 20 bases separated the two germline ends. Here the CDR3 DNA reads TGTGCCAGCGCAAACCAACAGCAAGATGGCACTGAAGCTTTCTTT. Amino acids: CASANQQQDGTEAFF. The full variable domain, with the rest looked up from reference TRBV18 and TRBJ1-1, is NAGVMQNPRHLVRRRGQEARLRCSPMKGHSHVYWYRQLPEEGLKFMVYLQKENIIDESGMPKERFSAEFPKEGPSILRIQQVVRGDSAAYFCASANQQQDGTEAFFGQGTRLTVV.

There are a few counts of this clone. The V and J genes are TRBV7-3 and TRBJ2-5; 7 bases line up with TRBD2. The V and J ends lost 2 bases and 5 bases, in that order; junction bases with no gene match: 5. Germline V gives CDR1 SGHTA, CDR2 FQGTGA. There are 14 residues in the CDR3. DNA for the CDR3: TGTGCCAGCAGCTTAGCGGGAGATATGGAGACCCAGTACTTC. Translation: CASSLAGDMETQYF.

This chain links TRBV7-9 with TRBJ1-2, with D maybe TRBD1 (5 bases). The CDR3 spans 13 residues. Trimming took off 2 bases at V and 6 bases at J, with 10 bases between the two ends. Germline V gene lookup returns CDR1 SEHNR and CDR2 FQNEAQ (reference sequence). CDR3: CASSLRRADGYTF. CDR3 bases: TGTGCCAGCAGCTTACGCAGGGCGGATGGCTACACCTTC.

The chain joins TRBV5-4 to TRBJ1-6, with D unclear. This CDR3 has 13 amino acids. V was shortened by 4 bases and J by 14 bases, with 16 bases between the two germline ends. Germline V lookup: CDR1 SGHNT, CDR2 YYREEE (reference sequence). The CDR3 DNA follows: TGTGCCAGCAGCCTCGACCACCTTTTCGCCCTCCACTTT. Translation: CASSLDHLFALHF.

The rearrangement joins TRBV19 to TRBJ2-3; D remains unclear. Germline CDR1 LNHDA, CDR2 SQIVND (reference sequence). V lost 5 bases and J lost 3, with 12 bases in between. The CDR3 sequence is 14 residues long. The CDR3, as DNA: TGTGCCAGTAGTGGTGGGAAGGGAACAGATACGCAGTATTTT. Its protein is CASSGGKGTDTQYF.

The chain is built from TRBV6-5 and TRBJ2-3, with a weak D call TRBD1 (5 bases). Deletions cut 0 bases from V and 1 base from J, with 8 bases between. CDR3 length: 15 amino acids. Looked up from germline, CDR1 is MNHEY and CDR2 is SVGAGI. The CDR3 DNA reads TGTGCCAGCAGTTACTCGGGGCAGCGCACAGATACGCAGTATTTT. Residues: CASSYSGQRTDTQYF.

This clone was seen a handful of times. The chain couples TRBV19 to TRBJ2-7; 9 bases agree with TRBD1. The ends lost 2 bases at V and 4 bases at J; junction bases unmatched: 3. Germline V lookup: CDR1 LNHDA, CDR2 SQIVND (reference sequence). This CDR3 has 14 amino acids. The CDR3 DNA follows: TGTGCCAGTAGTATACAGGGACAGGGATACGAGCAGTACTTC. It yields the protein CASSIQGQGYEQYF.

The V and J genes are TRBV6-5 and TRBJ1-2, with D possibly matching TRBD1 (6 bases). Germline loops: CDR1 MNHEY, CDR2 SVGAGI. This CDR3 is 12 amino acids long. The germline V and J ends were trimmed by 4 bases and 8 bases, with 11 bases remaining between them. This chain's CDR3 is CASSLQGRGYTF. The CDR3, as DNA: TGTGCCAGCAGTTTACAGGGAAGGGGCTACACCTTC.

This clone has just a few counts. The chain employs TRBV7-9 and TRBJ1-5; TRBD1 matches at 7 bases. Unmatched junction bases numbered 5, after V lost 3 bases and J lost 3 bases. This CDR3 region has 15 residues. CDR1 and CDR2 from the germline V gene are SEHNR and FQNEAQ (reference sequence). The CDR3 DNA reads TGTGCCAGCAGCTTCGGGACAGTTCTCAATCAGCCCCAGCATTTT. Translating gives CASSFGTVLNQPQHF. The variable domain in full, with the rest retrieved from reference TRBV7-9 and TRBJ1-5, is DTGVSQNPRHKITKRGQNVTFRCDPISEHNRLYWYRQTLGQGPEFLTYFQNEAQLEKSRLLSDRFSAERPKGSFSTLEIQRTEQGDSAMYLCASSFGTVLNQPQHFGDGTRLSIL.

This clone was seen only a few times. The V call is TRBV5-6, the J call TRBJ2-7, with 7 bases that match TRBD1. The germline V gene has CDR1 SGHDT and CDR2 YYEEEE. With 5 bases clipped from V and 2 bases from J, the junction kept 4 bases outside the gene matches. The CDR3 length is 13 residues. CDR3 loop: CASSPTGTYEQYF. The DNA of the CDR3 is TGTGCCAGCAGTCCGACAGGGACCTACGAGCAGTACTTC. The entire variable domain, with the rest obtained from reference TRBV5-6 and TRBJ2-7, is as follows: DAGVTQSPTHLIKTRGQQVTLRCSPKSGHDTVSWYQQALGQGPQFIFQYYEEEERQRGNFPDRFSGHQFPNYSSELNVNALLLGDSALYLCASSPTGTYEQYFGPGTRLTVT.

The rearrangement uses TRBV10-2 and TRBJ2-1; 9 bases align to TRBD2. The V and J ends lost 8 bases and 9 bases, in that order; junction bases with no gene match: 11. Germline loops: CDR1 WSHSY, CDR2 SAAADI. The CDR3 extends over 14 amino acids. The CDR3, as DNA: TGCGCCAGCCTAAGGGCGGGGGGGCCTGGTGAGCAGTTCTTC. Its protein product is CASLRAGGPGEQFF.

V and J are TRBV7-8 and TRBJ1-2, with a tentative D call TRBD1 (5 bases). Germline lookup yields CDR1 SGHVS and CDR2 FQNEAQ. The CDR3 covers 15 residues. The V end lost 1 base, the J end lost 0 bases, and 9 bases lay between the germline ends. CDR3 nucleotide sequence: TGTGCCAGCAGCTTAGAAGGGGAGGCTAACTATGGCTACACCTTC. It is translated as CASSLEGEANYGYTF.

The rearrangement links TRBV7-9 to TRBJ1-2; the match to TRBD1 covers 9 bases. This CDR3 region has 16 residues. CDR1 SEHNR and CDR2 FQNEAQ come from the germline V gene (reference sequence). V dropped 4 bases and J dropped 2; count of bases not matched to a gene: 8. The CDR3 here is CASSSNRGPTNYGYTF. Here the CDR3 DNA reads TGTGCCAGCAGCTCCAACAGGGGGCCCACCAACTATGGCTACACCTTC.

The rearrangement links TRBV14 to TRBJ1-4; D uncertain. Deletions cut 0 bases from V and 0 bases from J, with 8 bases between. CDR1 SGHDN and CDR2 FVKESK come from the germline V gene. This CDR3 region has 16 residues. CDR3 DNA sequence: TGTGCCAGCAGCCAAGATTGGAAGGCAACTAATGAAAAACTGTTTTTT. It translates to CASSQDWKATNEKLFF.

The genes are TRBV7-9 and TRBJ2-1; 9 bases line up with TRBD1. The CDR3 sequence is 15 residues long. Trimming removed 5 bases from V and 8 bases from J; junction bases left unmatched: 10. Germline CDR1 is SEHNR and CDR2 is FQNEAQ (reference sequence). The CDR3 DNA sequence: TGTGCCAGCAGCCTAGGACAGGGGAGTTTGGATGAGCAGTTCTTC. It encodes CASSLGQGSLDEQFF.

The CDR3 DNA sequence: TGCAGCGTGCGGCCACAGGGTAACAATGAGCAGTTCTTC. Encoded protein: CSVRPQGNNEQFF. The gene calls are TRBV29-1 and TRBJ2-1, with TRBD1 as a possible D gene (6 bases). Germline V gene data show CDR1 as SQVTM and CDR2 as ANQGSEA. The V gene lost 6 bases and the J gene lost 5 bases, with 14 bases spanning the gap. CDR3 length: 13 residues.

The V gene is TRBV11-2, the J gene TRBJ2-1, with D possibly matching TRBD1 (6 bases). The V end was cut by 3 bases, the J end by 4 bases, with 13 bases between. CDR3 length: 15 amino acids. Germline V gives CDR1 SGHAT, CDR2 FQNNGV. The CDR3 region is CASSFRGDPYNEQFF. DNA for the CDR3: TGTGCCAGCAGCTTCAGGGGCGACCCTTACAATGAGCAGTTCTTC.

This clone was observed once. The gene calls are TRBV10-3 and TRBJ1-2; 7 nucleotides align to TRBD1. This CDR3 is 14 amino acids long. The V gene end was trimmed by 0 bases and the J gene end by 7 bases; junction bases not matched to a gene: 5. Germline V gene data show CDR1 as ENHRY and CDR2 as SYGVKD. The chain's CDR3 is CAISESGQAFGYTF. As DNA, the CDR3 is TGTGCCATCAGTGAGTCTGGACAGGCTTTTGGCTACACCTTC.

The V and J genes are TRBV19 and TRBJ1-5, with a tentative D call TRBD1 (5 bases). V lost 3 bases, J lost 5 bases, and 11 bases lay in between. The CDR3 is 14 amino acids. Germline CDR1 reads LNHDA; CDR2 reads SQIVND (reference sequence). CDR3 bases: TGTGCCAGTAGTATCCGGGGCCACTATCAGCCCCAGCATTTT. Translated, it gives CASSIRGHYQPQHF.